This TCR beta chain comes out of a study of T-cell reconstitution after alpha-beta-depleted transplantation in children. The CDR3 sequence is 15 residues long. Trimming left V 0 bases short and J 4 bases short, with 13 bases between. Germline V gene lookup returns CDR1 DFQATT and CDR2 SNEGSKA (reference sequence). Study findings and constraints: Several hundred expanded graft clones reportedly were the source of alpha-beta T cells about two months after transplant. Hyperexpanded clones declined; after one year, newly produced T cells mostly supplied diversity. Some patients' high day-60 TCRbeta diversity was attributed to recipient cells surviving conditioning.

Unique molecular identifiers featured in how the TCRbeta library was prepared. TCRdb reprocessed the PCR reads with MiXCR, giving one entry per CDR3 protein. The data show 400,000 to 550,000 distinct CDR3 sequences, roughly 10% seen once. The table lists this clonotype with a few counts. What it recognizes is unknown. The rearrangement uses TRBV20-1 and TRBJ1-3; no reliable D call. The sequencing here drew on PBMCs, taken before TCRalphabeta/CD19-depleted stem cell transplant. This sequence was found in a child under 10 years old with inherited bone marrow failure, due to receive a stem cell transplant. CDR3 nucleotide sequence: TGCAGTGCTAGAGATCCAGCCGGGTCAGGAAACACCATATATTTT. This gives the protein CSARDPAGSGNTIYF.